A selection of T cell receptor beta chains follows, all from one sample in a study of cytomegalovirus exposure and HLA in healthy donors. Clones were sequenced by immunoSEQ multiplex PCR, and TCRdb holds only the in-frame ones, with some missing. This listing includes 130,000 to 150,000 clones. The specimen was PBMCs. The receptors derive from a man between 40 and 49 years old in good health and CMV-seronegative. The CDR3 runs from the conserved cysteine through the conserved F or W. Fields, in order: CDR3 DNA, CDR3 protein, D gene, V gene, J gene. D genes are given only for firm matches.

CDR3 DNA: TGTGCCAGCAGCCTCGGCCCTGCGGCCACTGAAGCTTTCTTT
CDR3 protein: CASSLGPAATEAFF
D gene: -
V gene: TRBV9
J gene: TRBJ1-1

CDR3 DNA: TGTGCCAGCAGTTTAGGAACAGGGGTAATGGCTGAAGCTTTCTTT
CDR3 protein: CASSLGTGVMAEAFF
D gene: TRBD1
V gene: TRBV27
J gene: TRBJ1-1

CDR3 DNA: TGCGCCAGCAGCCAATACAGGGGGGGGAGCACTGAAGCTTTCTTT
CDR3 protein: CASSQYRGGSTEAFF
D gene: TRBD1
V gene: TRBV4-3
J gene: TRBJ1-1

CDR3 DNA: TGTGCCAGCAGTTCAACAAGGACAGGGTACCGCAATCAGCCCCAGCATTTT
CDR3 protein: CASSSTRTGYRNQPQHF
D gene: TRBD1
V gene: TRBV27
J gene: TRBJ1-5

CDR3 DNA: TGCGCCAGCAGCCTCGACGGGGCAACTAATGAAAAACTGTTTTTT
CDR3 protein: CASSLDGATNEKLFF
D gene: -
V gene: TRBV5-1
J gene: TRBJ1-4

CDR3 DNA: TGTGCCAGCAGCTTAAGCGCCTACACCGGGGAGCTGTTTTTT
CDR3 protein: CASSLSAYTGELFF
D gene: -
V gene: TRBV7-3
J gene: TRBJ2-2

CDR3 DNA: TGTGCCAGTAGTATAGGGCCTGCAACTAATGAAAAACTGTTTTTT
CDR3 protein: CASSIGPATNEKLFF
D gene: -
V gene: TRBV19
J gene: TRBJ1-4

CDR3 DNA: TGTGCCAGCAGCCCATGGACAGGGGCCAGGGGAACTGAAGCTTTCTTT
CDR3 protein: CASSPWTGARGTEAFF
D gene: TRBD1
V gene: TRBV9
J gene: TRBJ1-1

CDR3 DNA: TGTGCCAGCAGCCCCCGGACAGGTGGAGGGGTCACAGATACGCAGTATTTT
CDR3 protein: CASSPRTGGGVTDTQYF
D gene: -
V gene: TRBV7-2
J gene: TRBJ2-3

CDR3 DNA: TGTGCCAGCAGCCCCCCGGGGAGCTCCTACAATGAGCAGTTCTTC
CDR3 protein: CASSPPGSSYNEQFF
D gene: -
V gene: TRBV11-2
J gene: TRBJ2-1

CDR3 DNA: TGCAGCGTTCGTCCTAGCGGAGTATACAATGAGCAGTTCTTC
CDR3 protein: CSVRPSGVYNEQFF
D gene: TRBD2
V gene: TRBV29-1
J gene: TRBJ2-1

CDR3 DNA: TGTGCCAGCAGCTTAGGAGATGGACGGGGGGGCTACGAGCAGTACTTC
CDR3 protein: CASSLGDGRGGYEQYF
D gene: TRBD2
V gene: TRBV11-2
J gene: TRBJ2-7

CDR3 DNA: TGTGCCAGCAGCCCCCCTTCGACAGGGCCCCAGCATTTT
CDR3 protein: CASSPPSTGPQHF
D gene: -
V gene: TRBV14
J gene: TRBJ1-5

CDR3 DNA: TGTGCCAGCAGAGATCCAGGGGGCCGAGCCCTCCACTTT
CDR3 protein: CASRDPGGRALHF
D gene: TRBD1
V gene: TRBV25-1
J gene: TRBJ1-6

CDR3 DNA: TGCAGCGTTGAGGGCAGGGGGCCGAGCGGGGGGCCGCCTGAGCAGTTCTTC
CDR3 protein: CSVEGRGPSGGPPEQFF
D gene: -
V gene: TRBV29-1
J gene: TRBJ2-1

CDR3 DNA: TGCGCCAGCAGCCAAGACCGCCAAGAGACCCAGTACTTC
CDR3 protein: CASSQDRQETQYF
D gene: -
V gene: TRBV4-3
J gene: TRBJ2-5

CDR3 DNA: TGTGCCAGCAGCCGAGAAGGGGATCCCGGGGAGCTGTTTTTT
CDR3 protein: CASSREGDPGELFF
D gene: -
V gene: TRBV5-6
J gene: TRBJ2-2

CDR3 DNA: TGTGCCAGCAGCTCAACCGGGACAGCACCCTACGAGCAGTACTTC
CDR3 protein: CASSSTGTAPYEQYF
D gene: TRBD1
V gene: TRBV7-8
J gene: TRBJ2-7

CDR3 DNA: TGTGCCAGCAGCTTTAGTTACGAAAAACTGTTTTTT
CDR3 protein: CASSFSYEKLFF
D gene: -
V gene: TRBV7-9
J gene: TRBJ1-4

CDR3 DNA: TGTGCCAGCAAGAGTGTCACTGAAGCTTTCTTT
CDR3 protein: CASKSVTEAFF
D gene: -
V gene: TRBV6-5
J gene: TRBJ1-1

CDR3 DNA: TGTGCCAGCGGTAGGAGCTCAACCGGGGAGCTGTTTTTT
CDR3 protein: CASGRSSTGELFF
D gene: -
V gene: TRBV28
J gene: TRBJ2-2

CDR3 DNA: TGTGCCAGCTCACCAGACAGTAGCAATCAGCCCCAGCATTTT
CDR3 protein: CASSPDSSNQPQHF
D gene: -
V gene: TRBV18
J gene: TRBJ1-5

CDR3 DNA: TGCGCCAGCAGCCACAGGGTGGGCACTGAAGCTTTCTTT
CDR3 protein: CASSHRVGTEAFF
D gene: -
V gene: TRBV4-1
J gene: TRBJ1-1

CDR3 DNA: TGCAGCGTTGGGGGCAGGGGAGGGGATACGCAGTATTTT
CDR3 protein: CSVGGRGGDTQYF
D gene: -
V gene: TRBV29-1
J gene: TRBJ2-3

CDR3 DNA: TGTGCCAGCAAAATTACCCCAGGGGGCAATCAGCCCCAGCATTTT
CDR3 protein: CASKITPGGNQPQHF
D gene: -
V gene: TRBV6-5
J gene: TRBJ1-5

CDR3 DNA: TGCGCCAGCAGCCCTGGACAGGGGGCAGCTGAAAAACTGTTTTTT
CDR3 protein: CASSPGQGAAEKLFF
D gene: TRBD1
V gene: TRBV5-1
J gene: TRBJ1-4

CDR3 DNA: TGTGCCAGCAGCGCGGGACAGGTAGGTGGCGATGAGCAGTTCTTC
CDR3 protein: CASSAGQVGGDEQFF
D gene: TRBD1
V gene: TRBV5-6
J gene: TRBJ2-1

CDR3 DNA: TGTGCCAGCAGCTTTGGCCAGAAATACGAGCAGTACTTC
CDR3 protein: CASSFGQKYEQYF
D gene: -
V gene: TRBV5-6
J gene: TRBJ2-7

CDR3 DNA: TGCGCCAGCAGCCCAGACGGGATAAATTCACCCCTCCACTTT
CDR3 protein: CASSPDGINSPLHF
D gene: -
V gene: TRBV4-1
J gene: TRBJ1-6

CDR3 DNA: TGTGCCACCAGCAGAGATAGGGGCCCCCCAGAGACCCAGTACTTC
CDR3 protein: CATSRDRGPPETQYF
D gene: -
V gene: TRBV15
J gene: TRBJ2-5

CDR3 DNA: TGTGCCAGCAGGGAGGGACAGACGAACACCGGGGAGCTGTTTTTT
CDR3 protein: CASREGQTNTGELFF
D gene: -
V gene: TRBV5-4
J gene: TRBJ2-2

CDR3 DNA: TGTGCCAGCATTATCCAACAGGGGGCACCCCTCCACTTT
CDR3 protein: CASIIQQGAPLHF
D gene: TRBD1
V gene: TRBV6-1
J gene: TRBJ1-6

CDR3 DNA: TGTGCCAGCAGCTCCTCCCAGGGGGCGCGTTTTAACTATGGCTACACCTTC
CDR3 protein: CASSSSQGARFNYGYTF
D gene: TRBD1
V gene: TRBV5-4
J gene: TRBJ1-2

CDR3 DNA: TGTGCCAGCAGTTCAAACCGGGACAGGGGTCGTTATAGCAATCAGCCCCAGCATTTT
CDR3 protein: CASSSNRDRGRYSNQPQHF
D gene: TRBD1
V gene: TRBV7-9
J gene: TRBJ1-5

CDR3 DNA: TGTGCCAGCAGCGCCATTGGGGGGGGGCGACCCAACACAGATACGCAGTATTTT
CDR3 protein: CASSAIGGGRPNTDTQYF
D gene: -
V gene: TRBV9
J gene: TRBJ2-3

CDR3 DNA: TGTGCCAGCAGTTCGACAGGGGGCCGTGAAAAACTGTTTTTT
CDR3 protein: CASSSTGGREKLFF
D gene: TRBD1
V gene: TRBV4-2
J gene: TRBJ1-4